This T cell receptor beta chain came from a study of shared clonotypes between healthy human individuals. Study summary: Contributing individuals were two females and three males aged 18 to 49.

Study-wide findings and caveats: Shared clonotypes across all four donors exceeded non-shared ones in generation probability. Sharing across a few donors was seen in around 5% of naive CD4 clonotypes.

Profiled with immunoSEQ multiplex PCR; TCRdb holds only in-frame clones, not every one. Of about 820,000 clones listed, 80% to 95% are singletons. CDR3 length equals 16 residues. V lost 4 bases and J 5 bases, leaving 17 bases between the germline ends. CDR1 is MNHEY, CDR2 SMNVEV, per germline (reference sequence). Remarks on this clone: The antigen is unknown.

CD45RO negativity and positive selection for CCR7 defined naive CD8 cells, a population that excluded terminally differentiated effector memory CD45RA+ cells. Nashville, Tennessee was home to all donors, each a Caucasian adult. The specimen was naive CD8+ T cells sorted from blood. This chain links TRBV27 with TRBJ2-2; no clear D gene. This TCR was recovered from a man aged 25-45 years in good health. The CDR3 nucleotides read TGTGCCAGCAGTTCCCTCCCGCTTGTCCCAACCGGGGAGCTGTTTTTT. Amino acid sequence: CASSSLPLVPTGELFF.